These T cell receptor beta chains were read from a single sample in a study of long-term antiretroviral therapy in people with HIV. The table came from immunoSEQ multiplex PCR; TCRdb's copy has only in-frame clones and leaves some out. The profile shows over 1,500 clones, around 88% of them singletons. The material was unsorted PBMCs, obtained 0.7 years after starting antiretroviral therapy. These receptors came from a woman aged 45-59 years with HIV. Each CDR3 is given with its conserved first and last residue. D genes are given only for firm matches. The size of a clone is reported for some rows only, either as once, few or many, or as a class for expanded clones.

V	length	size	D	J	CDR3	DNA
TRBV9	14	.	TRBD1	TRBJ2-7	CASSPRTGNYEQYF	TGTGCCAGCAGCCCCCGGACAGGGAACTACGAGCAGTACTTC
TRBV6-1	15	.	.	TRBJ1-2	CASSEVQGPVSGYTF	TGTGCCAGCAGTGAAGTACAGGGCCCCGTGAGTGGCTACACCTTC
TRBV18	18	.	TRBD1	TRBJ1-2	CASSPTRPGTAARYGYTF	TGTGCCAGCTCACCAACTAGGCCCGGGACAGCGGCGCGCTATGGCTACACCTTC
TRBV7-9	15	.	TRBD2	TRBJ2-7	CASRRSGGESYEQYF	TGTGCCAGCAGACGCAGCGGGGGGGAATCCTACGAGCAGTACTTC
TRBV7-2	13	.	TRBD1	TRBJ1-2	CASSLAGGYGYTF	TGTGCCAGCAGCTTGGCAGGGGGCTATGGCTACACCTTC
TRBV2	13	.	.	TRBJ2-3	CASTRDLTDTQYF	TGTGCCAGCACACGGGACCTCACAGATACGCAGTATTTT
TRBV7-2	15	once	.	TRBJ2-1	CASSLTGVAYNEQFF	TGTGCCAGCAGCTTAACGGGGGTCGCCTACAATGAGCAGTTCTTC
TRBV5-6	16	.	TRBD1	TRBJ2-3	CASSLGGQGAEDTQYF	TGTGCCAGCAGCTTGGGTGGACAGGGGGCCGAAGATACGCAGTATTTT
TRBV27	15	.	TRBD1	TRBJ2-4	CASRRTGGFGNIQYF	TGTGCCAGCAGGAGAACAGGGGGTTTTGGAAACATTCAGTACTTC
TRBV6-6	14	.	.	TRBJ2-7	CASRDDSTSYEQYF	TGTGCCAGCAGGGACGACAGTACGTCCTACGAGCAGTACTTC
TRBV11-2	13	few	TRBD1	TRBJ2-1	CASSPDRYNEQFF	TGTGCCAGCAGCCCGGACAGGTACAATGAGCAGTTCTTC
TRBV7-9	16	.	TRBD2	TRBJ2-7	CASSPGLAGAPYEQYF	TGTGCCAGCAGCCCCGGACTAGCGGGGGCCCCATACGAGCAGTACTTC
TRBV11-2	15	.	TRBD2	TRBJ2-5	CASSLVGGGEETQYF	TGTGCCAGCAGCTTAGTTGGCGGGGGAGAAGAGACCCAGTACTTC
TRBV7-8	15	.	TRBD1	TRBJ2-1	CASSPREGALIGQFF	TGTGCCAGCAGCCCCCGCGAGGGGGCGCTGATTGGGCAGTTCTTC
TRBV9	14	.	.	TRBJ1-2	CASSVAPEEDGYTF	TGTGCCAGCAGCGTAGCGCCCGAGGAGGATGGCTACACCTTC
TRBV9	15	.	TRBD1	TRBJ2-2	CASSVDRGLVGELFF	TGTGCCAGCAGCGTAGACAGGGGGCTCGTCGGGGAGCTGTTTTTT
TRBV7-9	12	.	.	TRBJ2-1	CAGVPLYNEQFF	TGTGCGGGAGTCCCTCTATACAATGAGCAGTTCTTC
TRBV5-1	17	.	.	TRBJ1-2	CASSLSRPGLANGGYTF	TGCGCCAGCAGCTTGTCGCGTCCAGGGCTTGCGAACGGTGGCTACACCTTC
TRBV7-9	15	.	TRBD1	TRBJ1-3	CASSLTGTVGNTIYF	TGTGCCAGCAGTTTGACAGGGACGGTTGGAAACACCATATATTTT
TRBV6-5	12	.	.	TRBJ1-1	CAAQTPNTEAFF	TGTGCCGCGCAAACACCGAACACTGAAGCTTTCTTT
TRBV7-2	14	.	.	TRBJ2-1	CASSLGPGDNEQFF	TGTGCCAGCAGCTTAGGTCCCGGAGACAATGAGCAGTTCTTC
TRBV5-6	14	.	.	TRBJ2-3	CASSQQGGTDTQYF	TGTGCCAGCAGCCAACAGGGAGGAACAGATACGCAGTATTTT
TRBV7-9	14	hyperexpanded	.	TRBJ2-2	CASSFYDGTGELFF	TGTGCCAGCAGCTTTTATGACGGCACCGGGGAGCTGTTTTTT
TRBV6-6	16	.	TRBD2	TRBJ2-3	CAARGGASGGTDTQYF	TGTGCCGCCCGCGGTGGCGCTAGCGGGGGCACAGATACGCAGTATTTT
TRBV5-4	16	.	TRBD2	TRBJ2-1	CASSSNSGGNYNEQFF	TGTGCCAGCAGCTCGAATAGCGGGGGCAACTACAATGAGCAGTTCTTC
TRBV19	14	.	.	TRBJ2-5	CASSQRLTAETQYF	TGTGCCAGTAGTCAACGACTAACAGCGGAGACCCAGTACTTC
TRBV7-9	15	once	TRBD1	TRBJ1-5	CASSPGQGFNQPQHF	TGTGCCAGCAGCCCGGGACAGGGTTTCAATCAGCCCCAGCATTTT
TRBV7-9	13	.	.	TRBJ2-3	CASSLVVTDTQYF	TGTGCCAGCAGCTTGGTTGTGACAGATACGCAGTATTTT
TRBV2	13	.	.	TRBJ1-1	CASSEGGDTEAFF	TGTGCCAGCTCCGAGGGTGGGGACACTGAAGCTTTCTTT
TRBV9	15	.	.	TRBJ2-5	CASSALYRGGETQYF	TGTGCCAGCAGCGCCCTTTACAGGGGAGGAGAGACCCAGTACTTC
TRBV7-9	16	.	TRBD2	TRBJ2-2	CASSQRLAGITGELFF	TGTGCCAGCAGTCAAAGACTAGCGGGGATCACCGGGGAGCTGTTTTTT
TRBV11-2	15	few	.	TRBJ1-1	CASSFSDSTNTEAFF	TGTGCCAGCAGCTTTTCCGACAGCACCAACACTGAAGCTTTCTTT
TRBV6-1	13	.	.	TRBJ1-4	CASGAIHNEKLFF	TGTGCCAGCGGGGCTATCCATAATGAAAAACTGTTTTTT
TRBV7-9	14	.	TRBD1	TRBJ1-1	CASSLAAGGTEAFF	TGTGCCAGCAGCTTAGCCGCAGGGGGCACTGAAGCTTTCTTT
TRBV7-8	18	once	TRBD1	TRBJ1-5	CASSTGTGDSPSNQPQHF	TGTGCCAGCAGCACCGGGACAGGGGACTCGCCTAGCAATCAGCCCCAGCATTTT
TRBV6-5	12	.	.	TRBJ1-1	CASSTDRFEAFF	TGTGCCAGCAGTACCGACAGGTTCGAAGCTTTCTTT
TRBV5-1	16	.	TRBD2	TRBJ2-7	CASSSPTSGGVYEQYF	TGCGCCAGCAGCTCGCCGACTAGCGGGGGGGTGTACGAGCAGTACTTC
TRBV7-7	19	.	TRBD1	TRBJ2-4	CASSLVIFAGGGSKNIQYF	TGTGCTAGCAGCTTAGTGATCTTCGCAGGGGGCGGATCCAAAAACATTCAGTACTTC